Listed below are T cell receptor beta chains from one sample, sequenced in a study of CD8+ T cells in alopecia areata. Profiling relied on immunoSEQ multiplex PCR, and the TCRdb table lists in-frame clones only, not all of them. In the table there are 15,000 to 20,000 clones, over 50% of which are singletons. Here the sequenced sample was skin, taken at week 4, from a patient treated with tofacitinib. These receptors were obtained from a human donor with alopecia areata. Both conserved end residues are part of each CDR3. Each record gives: clone size, D gene, V gene, J gene, CDR3 protein, CDR3 DNA. D genes are given only for firm matches. Some rows mark clone size as missing; the rest say once, few, many or name a class of expanded clone.

few	-	TRBV10-3	TRBJ2-7	CAIRAGTLGHEQYF	TGTGCCATCAGGGCCGGGACCCTCGGGCACGAGCAGTACTTC
-	TRBD2	TRBV7-2	TRBJ2-1	CASSLSGGPYNEQFF	TGTGCCAGCAGCTTAAGCGGGGGGCCCTACAATGAGCAGTTCTTC
few	TRBD1	TRBV29-1	TRBJ2-5	CSVALRRGLETQYF	TGCAGCGTTGCCCTACGAAGGGGGCTTGAGACCCAGTACTTC
-	-	TRBV4-3	TRBJ2-7	CASSQHLPTASYEQYF	TGCGCCAGCAGCCAACACCTACCGACAGCTTCCTACGAGCAGTACTTC
-	-	TRBV7-8	TRBJ1-1	CASSTGRYRVNTEAFF	TGTGCCAGCAGCACCGGACGGTATCGGGTGAACACTGAAGCTTTCTTT
-	-	TRBV10-3	TRBJ2-6	CAITDTLTSGANVLTF	TGTGCCATCACAGACACATTAACCTCTGGGGCCAACGTCCTGACTTTC
few	-	TRBV5-1	TRBJ1-1	CASSTGTNTEAFF	TGCGCCAGCAGCACTGGAACTAACACTGAAGCTTTCTTT
-	-	TRBV6-1	TRBJ1-5	CASSDARDQPQHF	TGTGCCAGCAGTGATGCGAGAGATCAGCCCCAGCATTTT
few	-	TRBV5-1	TRBJ2-7	CASSQGGGFDEQYF	TGCGCCAGCAGCCAAGGGGGGGGCTTCGACGAGCAGTACTTC
few	-	TRBV7-6	TRBJ2-1	CASSLDSSSYNEQFF	TGTGCCAGCAGCTTAGACTCAAGCTCCTACAATGAGCAGTTCTTC